This entry concerns a single T cell receptor (beta chain). The data were obtained in a study of blood T cell repertoires in COVID-19. The repertoire was sequenced with immunoSEQ multiplex PCR; TCRdb's copy has only in-frame clones and lacks some. In the table there are 310,000 or so clones, 80% to 95% of which are singletons. The CDR3 extends over 16 amino acids. Germline V gene sequence: CDR1 LGHDT, CDR2 YNNKEL (reference sequence). Unmatched junction bases numbered 6, after V lost 0 bases and J lost 7 bases. The chain employs TRBV3-1 (or the pseudogene TRBV3-2) and TRBJ1-6; 7 bases are shared with TRBD1. The specimen was PBMCs or T cells enriched from blood (not recorded which). The clonotype was recovered from a woman in her 30s who had recovered from COVID-19. In DNA form, the CDR3 reads TGTGCCAGCAGCCAAGATGGGACAGAGAAGAATTCACCCCTCCACTTT. It yields the protein CASSQDGTEKNSPLHF.